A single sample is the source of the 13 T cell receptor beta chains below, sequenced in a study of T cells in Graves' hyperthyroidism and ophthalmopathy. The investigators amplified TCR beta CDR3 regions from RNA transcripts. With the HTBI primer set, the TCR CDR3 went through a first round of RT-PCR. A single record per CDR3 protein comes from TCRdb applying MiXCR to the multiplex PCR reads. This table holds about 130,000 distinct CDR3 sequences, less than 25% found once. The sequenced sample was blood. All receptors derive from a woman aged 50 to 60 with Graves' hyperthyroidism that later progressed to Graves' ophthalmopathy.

The CDR3, as DNA: TGCAGTGCTAGCCCCAGGGGCCTTAGAATTTACGAGCAGTACTTC. It encodes CSASPRGLRIYEQYF. V usage is TRBV20-1 and J usage is TRBJ2-7, with D perhaps matching TRBD1 (6 bases). The V end lost 3 bases, the J end lost 4 bases, and 19 bases lay between the germline ends. Germline values: CDR1 DFQATT, CDR2 SNEGSKA (reference sequence). The CDR3 runs to 15 residues.

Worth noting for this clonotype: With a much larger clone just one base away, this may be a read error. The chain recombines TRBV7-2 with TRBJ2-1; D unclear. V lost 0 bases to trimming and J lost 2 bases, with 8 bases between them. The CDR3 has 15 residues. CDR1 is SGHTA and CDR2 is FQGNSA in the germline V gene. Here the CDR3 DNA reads TGTGCCAGCAGCTTAGCCCGAAGCCCCTACAATGAGCAGTTCTTC. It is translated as CASSLARSPYNEQFF.

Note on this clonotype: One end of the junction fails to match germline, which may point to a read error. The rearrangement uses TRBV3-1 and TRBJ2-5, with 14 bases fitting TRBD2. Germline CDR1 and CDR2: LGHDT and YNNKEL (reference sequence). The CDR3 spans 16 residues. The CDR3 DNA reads TGCGCCAGCAGCCCTCTGACTAGCGGGAGGGCCGAGACCCAGTACTTC. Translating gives CASSPLTSGRAETQYF.

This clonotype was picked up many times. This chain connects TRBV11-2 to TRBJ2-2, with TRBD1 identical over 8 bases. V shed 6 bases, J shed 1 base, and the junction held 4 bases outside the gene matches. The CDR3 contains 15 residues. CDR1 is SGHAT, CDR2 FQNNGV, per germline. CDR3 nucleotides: TGTGCCAGCAGTCCAGGGGGCAGGAACACCGGGGAGCTGTTTTTT. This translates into CASSPGGRNTGELFF.

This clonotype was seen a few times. The CDR3 DNA is TGTGCCAGCACACGGGGGTCTCAGACCGAGCAGTACTTC. Translating it yields CASTRGSQTEQYF. The chain recombines TRBV6-2 or TRBV6-3 with TRBJ2-7; the D gene is possibly TRBD2 (6 bases). Trimming shortened V by 7 bases and J by 6 bases, and 16 bases separated the two germline ends. CDR3 length equals 13 residues. Germline values: CDR1 MNHEY, CDR2 SVGEGT.

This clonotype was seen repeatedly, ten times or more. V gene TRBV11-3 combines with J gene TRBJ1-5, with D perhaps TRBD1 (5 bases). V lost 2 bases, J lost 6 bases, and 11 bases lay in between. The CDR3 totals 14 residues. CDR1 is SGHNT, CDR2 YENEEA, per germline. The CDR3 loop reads CASSLKRDGQPQHF. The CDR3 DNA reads TGTGCCAGCAGCTTAAAGAGGGACGGTCAGCCCCAGCATTTT.

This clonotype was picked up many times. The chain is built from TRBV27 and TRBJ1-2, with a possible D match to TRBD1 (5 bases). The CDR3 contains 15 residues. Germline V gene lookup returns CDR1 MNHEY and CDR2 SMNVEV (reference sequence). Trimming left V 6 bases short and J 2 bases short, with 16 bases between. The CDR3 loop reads CASSSGSAGNYGYTF. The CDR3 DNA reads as TGTGCCAGCAGCTCGGGCTCGGCAGGGAACTATGGCTACACCTTC.

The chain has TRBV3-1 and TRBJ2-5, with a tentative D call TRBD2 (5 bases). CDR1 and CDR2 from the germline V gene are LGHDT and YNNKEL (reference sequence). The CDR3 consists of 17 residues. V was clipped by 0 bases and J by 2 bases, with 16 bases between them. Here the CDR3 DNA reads TGTGCCAGCAGCCAAGATCCGGTTAGGACGGGGCAAGAGACCCAGTACTTC. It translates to CASSQDPVRTGQETQYF.

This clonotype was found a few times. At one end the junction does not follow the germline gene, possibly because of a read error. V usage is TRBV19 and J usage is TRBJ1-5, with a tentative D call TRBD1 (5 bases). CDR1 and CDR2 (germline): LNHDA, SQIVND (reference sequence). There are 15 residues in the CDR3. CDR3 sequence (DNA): TGTGCCGGTAGTCCTCGGGACGGACTCAATCAGCCCCAGCATTTT. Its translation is CAGSPRDGLNQPQHF.

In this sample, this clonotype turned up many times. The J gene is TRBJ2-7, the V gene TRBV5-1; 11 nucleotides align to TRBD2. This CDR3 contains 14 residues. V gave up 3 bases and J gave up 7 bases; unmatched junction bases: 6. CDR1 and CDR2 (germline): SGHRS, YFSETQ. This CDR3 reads CASSWIAGGQEQYF. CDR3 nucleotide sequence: TGCGCCAGCAGCTGGATAGCGGGAGGGCAAGAGCAGTACTTC.

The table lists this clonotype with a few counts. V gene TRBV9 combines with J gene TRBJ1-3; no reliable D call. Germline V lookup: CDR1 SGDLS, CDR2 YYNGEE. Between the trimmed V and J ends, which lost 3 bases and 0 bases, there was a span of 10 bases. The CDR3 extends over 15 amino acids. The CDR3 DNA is TGTGCCAGCAGCGCGGACTGGAGCTCTGGAAACACCATATATTTT. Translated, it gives CASSADWSSGNTIYF.

CDR3 bases: TGTGCCAGCAGCCTGGGACTAGCGGGTACTACCTACGAGCAGTACTTC. It translates to CASSLGLAGTTYEQYF. The chain employs TRBV7-6 and TRBJ2-7, with 12 bases fitting TRBD2. With V trimmed by 5 bases and J by 2 bases, 7 bases remained unmatched. Germline V lookup: CDR1 SGHVS, CDR2 FNYEAQ. This CDR3 has 16 amino acids.

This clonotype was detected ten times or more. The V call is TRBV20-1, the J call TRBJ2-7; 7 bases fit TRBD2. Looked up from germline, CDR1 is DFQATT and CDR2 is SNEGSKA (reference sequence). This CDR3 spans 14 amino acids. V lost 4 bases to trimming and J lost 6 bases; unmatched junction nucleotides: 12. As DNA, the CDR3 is TGCAGTGCTAATCCCCGGGGGGTCTCTCGCGAGCAGTACTTC. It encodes CSANPRGVSREQYF.